These T cell receptor beta chains were read from a single sample in a study of OX40 agonist ivuxolimab in advanced cancers. TCRdb keeps only in-frame clones here, not all; method: immunoSEQ multiplex PCR. The data contain 57,000 or so clones, roughly 84% of them singletons. The sample consisted of CD4+ or CD8+ T cells sorted from blood, taken in a trial of the OX40 agonist ivuxolimab. These receptors originate from an adult with an advanced solid tumor such as melanoma, head and neck, liver or kidney cancer. The CDR3 runs from the conserved cysteine through the conserved F or W. The order of the fields is D gene, CDR3 length, V gene, clone size, J gene, CDR3 DNA, CDR3 protein. The D gene is left open where the match is weak. Clone sizes are given selectively: once, few, many, or a class where the clone is expanded.

TRBD1	13	TRBV6-1	NA	TRBJ1-1	TGTGCCAGCAGACAGACAGGGGACACTGAAGCTTTCTTT	CASRQTGDTEAFF
NA	14	TRBV7-9	NA	TRBJ2-2	TGTGCCAGCAGCTTAGAGTTAGACACCGGGGAGCTGTTTTTT	CASSLELDTGELFF
TRBD1	15	TRBV7-3	NA	TRBJ1-6	TGTGCCAGCAGCTCCGGACAGGGAGACAATTCACCCCTCCACTTT	CASSSGQGDNSPLHF
TRBD1	18	TRBV28	NA	TRBJ1-4	TGTGCCAGCAGTGCTTACTCGTCTATAGGGGGCGAGAGTGAAAAACTGTTTTTT	CASSAYSSIGGESEKLFF
TRBD1	15	TRBV4-1	NA	TRBJ1-2	TGCGCCAGCAGCCTAGGGAGACAGGGCGGCTATGGCTACACCTTC	CASSLGRQGGYGYTF
NA	15	TRBV7-2	NA	TRBJ2-1	TGTGCCAGCAGCACCCGGACGTCCAAGAGAGGTGAGCAGTTCTTC	CASSTRTSKRGEQFF
NA	15	TRBV9	NA	TRBJ1-1	TGTGCCAGCAGCACAACCCACAACCGGTGGACTGAAGCTTTCTTT	CASSTTHNRWTEAFF
NA	13	TRBV2	NA	TRBJ2-5	TGTGCCAGCATTAACCCCACCCGGGGGACCCAGTACTTC	CASINPTRGTQYF
NA	14	TRBV5-4	NA	TRBJ1-1	TGTGCCAGCAGCTTGGAACAGATGAACACTGAAGCTTTCTTT	CASSLEQMNTEAFF
TRBD1	15	TRBV6-1	NA	TRBJ2-1	TGTGCCAGCAGCCTAGACAGGGGTTATGGTGCTGAGCAGTTCTTC	CASSLDRGYGAEQFF
NA	14	TRBV4-1	medium-sized	TRBJ1-6	TGCGCCAGCAGCCAAGTGAGGGGTAATTCACCCCTCCACTTT	CASSQVRGNSPLHF
TRBD2	15	TRBV27	few	TRBJ2-5	TGTGCCAGCAGTCTACTAGCGGGAGTTCAAGAGACCCAGTACTTC	CASSLLAGVQETQYF
TRBD1	15	TRBV2	once	TRBJ2-1	TGTGCCAGCACCGCAGACAGGGCTTCCTACAATGAGCAGTTCTTC	CASTADRASYNEQFF
TRBD1	16	TRBV30	NA	TRBJ2-2	TGTGCCTGGATACCGACAGGGGGCGGAAGGTCCGGGGAGCTGTTTTTT	CAWIPTGGGRSGELFF
NA	15	TRBV4-1	NA	TRBJ1-1	TGCGCCAGCAGCCGGTTAGGACAGCAGAACACTGAAGCTTTCTTT	CASSRLGQQNTEAFF
NA	16	TRBV6-1	NA	TRBJ1-3	TGTGCCAGCAGTGCTCTCGGGGCCGACTCTGGAAACACCATATATTTT	CASSALGADSGNTIYF
NA	14	TRBV12-5	NA	TRBJ1-1	TGTGCTAGTGGTTTGACCCGACGGTACACTGAAGCTTTCTTT	CASGLTRRYTEAFF
NA	15	TRBV11-1	NA	TRBJ2-3	TGTGCCAGCAGGCCCCCGGGACTCGCCTCAGATACGCAGTATTTT	CASRPPGLASDTQYF
NA	18	TRBV15	NA	TRBJ1-1	TGTGCCACCAGCAGAGATCTGGGGGTAACGGGCCCGAAGGCTGAAGCTTTCTTT	CATSRDLGVTGPKAEAFF
NA	14	TRBV19	NA	TRBJ2-2	TGTGCCAGTACTATGGGAGATATGCGGAGGGAGCTGTTTTTT	CASTMGDMRRELFF
NA	13	TRBV4-1	few	TRBJ1-2	TGCGCCAGCAGCCAAGGGGGCGGCTATGGCTACACCTTC	CASSQGGGYGYTF
TRBD1	14	TRBV29-1	NA	TRBJ1-1	TGCAGCGTCGGACAGGGCGGGAAGTACACTGAAGCTTTCTTT	CSVGQGGKYTEAFF
TRBD2	18	TRBV6-1	NA	TRBJ2-3	TGTGCCAGCAGTGATGAACTAGCGGGGGGGCTAAGCACAGATACGCAGTATTTT	CASSDELAGGLSTDTQYF
NA	11	TRBV5-4	NA	TRBJ2-3	TGTGCCAGCAGCAGCACAGATACGCAGTATTTT	CASSSTDTQYF
NA	15	TRBV5-6	NA	TRBJ2-1	TGTGCCAGCAGCTCACAGGGTGTCACCTACAATGAGCAGTTCTTC	CASSSQGVTYNEQFF
NA	18	TRBV10-3	NA	TRBJ2-6	TGTGCCATCAGTTGGGCGGCACAAGCATTCTCTGGGGCCAACGTCCTGACTTTC	CAISWAAQAFSGANVLTF
NA	15	TRBV27	NA	TRBJ2-7	TGTGCCAGCAGGCGTGGACCCCTAGGAGTCTACGAGCAGTACTTC	CASRRGPLGVYEQYF
TRBD1	15	TRBV19	NA	TRBJ1-2	TGTGCCAGTAGTAAAGGACAGGCGGGGAACTATGGCTACACCTTC	CASSKGQAGNYGYTF
TRBD1	15	TRBV7-2	NA	TRBJ1-2	TGTGCCAGCAGTTATCCACAGGGGGCTAACTATGGCTACACCTTC	CASSYPQGANYGYTF
NA	15	TRBV2	NA	TRBJ2-7	TGTGCCAGCACAAGGTTGATCAAGAACTCCTACGAGCAGTACTTC	CASTRLIKNSYEQYF
NA	13	TRBV27	NA	TRBJ2-5	TGTGCCAGCAGTAGGCGACCTCAAGAGACCCAGTACTTC	CASSRRPQETQYF
NA	15	TRBV5-8	NA	TRBJ1-1	TGTGCCAGCAGCCCCTGGACAGCCATGAACACTGAAGCTTTCTTT	CASSPWTAMNTEAFF
TRBD1	14	TRBV7-2	NA	TRBJ1-2	TGTGCCAGCAGCTTAGGATTCACAGGGGATGGCTACACCTTC	CASSLGFTGDGYTF
TRBD1	16	TRBV4-3	NA	TRBJ2-1	TGCGCCAGCAGCCGCCAGACAGGGGGCCCCATTAATGAGCAGTTCTTC	CASSRQTGGPINEQFF
NA	16	TRBV7-2	NA	TRBJ2-1	TGTGCCAGCAGGGGATTACTGGGTACGAGGTACAATGAGCAGTTCTTC	CASRGLLGTRYNEQFF
TRBD1	15	TRBV4-1	NA	TRBJ1-2	TGCGCCAGCAGCCAATTCTGGACAGGGGACTATGGCTACACCTTC	CASSQFWTGDYGYTF
NA	17	TRBV6-1	NA	TRBJ1-6	TGTGCCAGCAGTGAAGTGGGGGTGGGTTTTTTGAATTCACCCCTCCACTTT	CASSEVGVGFLNSPLHF
TRBD1	16	TRBV6-5	NA	TRBJ1-5	TGTGCCAGCAGTTCCCGGGGACAGGGTGAGAATCAGCCCCAGCATTTT	CASSSRGQGENQPQHF
NA	17	TRBV11-1	NA	TRBJ2-5	TGTGCCAGCAGCTTAGCGTTTGCTAGCCTGTACCAAGAGACCCAGTACTTC	CASSLAFASLYQETQYF
TRBD2	17	TRBV11-2	NA	TRBJ2-1	TGTGCCAGCAGCTCGACACTAGCGGGGGACTTATACAATGAGCAGTTCTTC	CASSSTLAGDLYNEQFF
TRBD1	19	TRBV7-8	NA	TRBJ1-5	TGTGCCAGCAGCTTATTTGGGGACAGGGGAGGTTATAGCAATCAGCCCCAGCATTTT	CASSLFGDRGGYSNQPQHF
NA	16	TRBV19	NA	TRBJ2-3	TGTGCCAGTAGTATAGGGGCAGGGCCCATTACAGATACGCAGTATTTT	CASSIGAGPITDTQYF
TRBD1	15	TRBV30	NA	TRBJ2-1	TGTGCCTGGGTAAGAACAGGGGGCTCATACAATGAGCAGTTCTTC	CAWVRTGGSYNEQFF
TRBD2	17	TRBV4-2	NA	TRBJ2-3	TGTGCCAGCAGTCCTAGCGGGGGGAATCCTAGCACAGATACGCAGTATTTT	CASSPSGGNPSTDTQYF
NA	14	TRBV7-3	NA	TRBJ2-3	TGTGCCAGCAGCTTAATAGAAAGCACAGATACGCAGTATTTT	CASSLIESTDTQYF
TRBD2	15	TRBV11-2	NA	TRBJ2-3	TGTGCCAGCAGCCGGACTAGCGGGAGCACAGATACGCAGTATTTT	CASSRTSGSTDTQYF
NA	14	TRBV5-1	NA	TRBJ2-7	TGCGCCAGCAGCGACCCGACAGATTCCTACGAGCAGTACTTC	CASSDPTDSYEQYF
NA	13	TRBV30	once	TRBJ1-3	TGTGCCTGGGATACTGGGCCTGGAAACACCATATATTTT	CAWDTGPGNTIYF
NA	14	TRBV5-5	NA	TRBJ2-1	TGTGCCAGCAGGTCTGCTCTTCTGGCCAATGAGCAGTTCTTC	CASRSALLANEQFF
TRBD1	16	TRBV7-6	NA	TRBJ2-5	TGTGCCAGCAGCTTTGGGACAGGGCGGGGTCAGGAGACCCAGTACTTC	CASSFGTGRGQETQYF
NA	14	TRBV7-2	few	TRBJ2-2	TGTGCCAGCAGCTTAACGACGCGGACCGGGGAGCTGTTTTTT	CASSLTTRTGELFF
TRBD1	13	TRBV5-1	NA	TRBJ1-2	TGCGCCAGCAGCTCGGGACAGGCGAATGGCTACACCTTC	CASSSGQANGYTF
NA	13	TRBV28	NA	TRBJ1-5	TGTGCCAGCAGTTCAGGGAACAATCAGCCCCAGCATTTT	CASSSGNNQPQHF
NA	14	TRBV6-5	few	TRBJ1-1	TGTGCCAGCAGTTACGGGCAGGAGTCACGCGGAGCTTTCTTT	CASSYGQESRGAFF